Following are 20 T cell receptor beta chains from one sample sequenced in a study of neurological immune-mediated disorders (dated by TCRdb to between 2018 and 2020). The method was 5' RACE. The reads were generated on an Illumina HiSeq 2500. The public sequencing data were trimmed at Q25 with fastp and processed into clonotypes with MiXCR by TCRdb, which kept only in-frame beta chains. Rows merge per CDR3 protein into single entries with the most common DNA and genes. The sample includes about 66,000 distinct CDR3 sequences, with 4.5% observed a single time. Jointly, the top ten make up about 6.9% of the sample. Sequenced sample: PBMCs. The receptors derive from a man younger than 40 with multiple sclerosis.

About this clonotype itself: The conserved phenylalanine or tryptophan normally closing the CDR3 is absent here, so this likely arose from a read error. The genes are TRBV5-1 and TRBJ2-3; perhaps TRBD1 as D (5 bases). V was cut by 1 base and J by 4 bases, with 13 bases left in between. The CDR3 extends over 15 amino acids. CDR1 is SGHRS and CDR2 is YFSETQ in the germline V gene. The CDR3 nucleotides are TGCGCCAGCAGCTTGTTCTCTTTAGGGGCAGATACGCAGTATAAT. It specifies CASSLFSLGADTQYN.

This clonotype was seen ten or more times. This sequence joins TRBV9 and TRBJ1-1; D gene unclear. The germline V gene encodes CDR1 SGDLS and CDR2 YYNGEE. The CDR3 is made up of 13 amino acids. Trimming left V 5 bases short and J 1 base short, with 9 bases between. The CDR3 here is CASSNSANTEAFF. Written as DNA, the CDR3 is TGTGCCAGCAGTAACAGCGCGAACACTGAAGCTTTCTTT.

The rearrangement links TRBV25-1 to TRBJ2-7, with a weak D call TRBD1 (5 bases). CDR3 length equals 13 residues. CDR1 and CDR2 from the germline V gene are MGHDK and SYGVNS. Trimming took 5 bases from V and 0 from J, leaving 8 bases between them. CDR3 amino acids: CASSRRGSYEQYV. The DNA of the CDR3 is TGTGCCAGCAGTCGAAGGGGCTCCTACGAGCAGTACGTC.

This clonotype was picked up one time. This may arise from a read error, as a much more abundant clone is one base away. The J gene is TRBJ2-3, the V gene TRBV6-4; tentatively, D is TRBD2 (5 bases). CDR1 is MRHNA and CDR2 is SNTAGT in the germline V gene. This CDR3 spans 13 amino acids. The ends were cut back, 5 bases at V and 6 bases at J, with 12 bases in the middle. CDR3 amino acids: CASSHERGDTQYF. The CDR3 DNA follows: TGTGCCAGCAGTCATGAAAGAGGGGATACGCAGTATTTT.

Details on this clonotype: Its ends do not fully match the called genes, so a read error is possible. This chain uses TRBV5-1 with TRBJ1-6; 9 bases line up with TRBD1. Germline V gene lookup returns CDR1 SGHRS and CDR2 YFSETQ. CDR3 length equals 17 residues. The CDR3 DNA is TGCGCCAGCAGCCCGATGATTACAGGGGGCAATGCTTCACCCCTCAACTTT. Translation gives CASSPMITGGNASPLNF.

This clonotype was found many times. The genes are TRBV4-1 and TRBJ1-3; D remains unclear. The CDR3 extends over 17 amino acids. V lost 1 base, J lost 3 bases, and 16 bases lay in between. Germline assignment: CDR1 MGHRA and CDR2 YSYEKL. CDR3 DNA sequence: TGCGCCAGCAGCCAAGGGTTGTTTACCTACCTTGGAAACACCATATATTTT. Amino acid sequence: CASSQGLFTYLGNTIYF.

This clonotype has just a few counts. One end of the junction does not line up with germline, which may come from a read error. This chain uses TRBV12-3 or TRBV12-4 with TRBJ1-6; 10 bases match TRBD1. The CDR3 spans 14 residues. The CDR3 reads CASSRDRGTSPLNF. The CDR3 nucleotides read TGTGCCAGCAGTCGGGACAGGGGTACCTCACCCCTCAACTTT.

This clonotype appeared many times. The genes are TRBV20-1 and TRBJ1-1; 7 bases match TRBD1. The length of the CDR3 is 15 residues. The V gene end was trimmed by 4 bases and the J gene end by 5 bases; junction bases not matched to a gene: 13. Germline V gene data show CDR1 as DFQATT and CDR2 as SNEGSKA (reference sequence). CDR3 sequence: CSATDRANGGTEAFF. CDR3 DNA sequence: TGCAGTGCTACTGACAGGGCCAACGGTGGAACTGAAGCTTTCTTT.

This clonotype was picked up many times. This rearrangement joins TRBV20-1 to TRBJ2-1; 9 positions agree with TRBD2. J gave up 3 bases and V 3 bases, and 12 bases lay outside the gene matches. The length of the CDR3 is 17 residues. Per germline, CDR1 DFQATT and CDR2 SNEGSKA (reference sequence). The chain's CDR3 is CSASGAKRGALYNEQFF. In DNA, the CDR3 is TGCAGTGCTAGTGGAGCGAAGCGGGGGGCCCTCTACAATGAGCAGTTCTTC.

This clonotype was picked up many times. This sequence joins TRBV20-1 and TRBJ1-2, with 7 bases matching TRBD1. V dropped 6 bases and J dropped 5; count of bases not matched to a gene: 6. Germline V gene sequence: CDR1 DFQATT, CDR2 SNEGSKA (reference sequence). This CDR3 is 12 amino acids long. CDR3 in amino acids: CSASGQRYGYTF. CDR3 in DNA: TGCAGTGCCTCGGGACAGAGATATGGCTACACCTTC.

The CDR3 spells CASSLEAGIGEQYF. The CDR3 bases are TGCGCCAGCAGCTTAGAGGCGGGGATCGGCGAGCAGTACTTC. V and J are TRBV5-1 and TRBJ2-7; possible D gene TRBD2, 6 bases. The germline CDR1 and CDR2 sequences are SGHRS and YFSETQ. The CDR3 has 14 amino acids. Trimming took 2 bases from V and 6 from J, leaving 15 bases between them.

This clonotype occurred a few times. The gene calls are TRBV20-1 and TRBJ2-1, with 9 bases lining up with TRBD2. CDR1 DFQATT and CDR2 SNEGSKA come from the germline V gene (reference sequence). This CDR3 region has 16 residues. Trimming took 4 bases from V and 2 from J; bases not matched to a gene: 9. The CDR3 loop reads CSATSLAGSTYNEQFF. DNA of the CDR3: TGCAGTGCTACCTCCCTAGCGGGGAGTACCTACAATGAGCAGTTCTTC.

At least ten counts were recorded for this clonotype. The rearrangement links TRBV20-1 to TRBJ2-5; no firm D call. V gave up 0 bases and J gave up 1 base, with 9 bases separating them. Germline CDR1 is DFQATT and CDR2 is SNEGSKA (reference sequence). CDR3 length equals 14 residues. Here the CDR3 reads CSAREGGRQETQYF. The CDR3 coding sequence is TGCAGTGCTAGAGAGGGCGGCCGCCAAGAGACCCAGTACTTC.

In its sample, this clonotype was seen many times. V and J are TRBV20-1 and TRBJ2-3, with 7 bases identical to TRBD2. From germline, CDR1 is DFQATT and CDR2 SNEGSKA (reference sequence). The CDR3 covers 14 residues. Trimming at V came to 0 bases and at J to 5 bases, leaving 5 bases not matched to a gene. CDR3 DNA: TGCAGTGCTAGAGATCGACTAGCTTTAGATACGCAGTATTTT. Amino acid sequence: CSARDRLALDTQYF.

A note on this clonotype: One base away lies a much larger clone, so this may be a sequencing read error. The chain recombines TRBV5-6 with TRBJ2-7, with D possibly matching TRBD2 (5 bases). This CDR3 region has 14 residues. The germline gives CDR1 SGHDT, CDR2 YYEEEE. Trimming left V 3 bases short and J 5 bases short, with 15 bases between. In DNA form, the CDR3 reads TGTGCCAGCAGCTCTCCGGGAAAGGGTAACGAGCAGTACGTC. Amino acid sequence: CASSSPGKGNEQYV.

At least ten counts were recorded for this clonotype. The chain links TRBV27 to TRBJ1-1; a weak D match, TRBD1 (5 bases). There are 14 residues in the CDR3. Trimming took 7 bases from V and 5 from J, leaving 17 bases between them. CDR1 MNHEY and CDR2 SMNVEV come from the germline V gene (reference sequence). The CDR3 sequence: CASIPSGTLTEAFF. Written as DNA, the CDR3 is TGTGCCAGCATCCCCTCCGGGACCCTTACTGAAGCTTTCTTT.

This clonotype came up many times. The V call is TRBV20-1, the J call TRBJ2-3, with D perhaps TRBD2 (6 bases). V was cut by 1 base and J by 0 bases, with 11 bases left in between. The germline gives CDR1 DFQATT, CDR2 SNEGSKA (reference sequence). The CDR3 consists of 15 residues. In DNA form, the CDR3 reads TGCAGTGCTAGAGCGCGGGGAGAGAGCACAGATACGCAGTATTTT. This translates into CSARARGESTDTQYF.

This chain connects TRBV11-3 to TRBJ1-2; D is uncertain. V was trimmed by 1 base and J by 8 bases, leaving 14 bases between them. CDR3 length: 14 amino acids. CDR1 is SGHNT and CDR2 is YENEEA in the germline V gene. The CDR3 spells CASSLVLGNQGYTF. CDR3 coding DNA: TGTGCCAGCAGCTTAGTACTGGGTAATCAAGGCTACACCTTC.

This clonotype was counted ten times or more. This chain uses TRBV6-5 with TRBJ1-5, with D unresolved. The CDR3 spans 13 residues. Trimming stripped 6 bases from V and 4 bases from J, with 10 bases between. Germline CDR1 MNHEY, CDR2 SVGAGI. The CDR3: CASRVDGNQPQHF. The CDR3 DNA reads TGTGCCAGCAGGGTGGACGGAAATCAGCCCCAGCATTTT.

The table lists this clonotype with many counts. The chain combines TRBV10-3 with TRBJ2-3; possibly TRBD1 or TRBD2 for D (6 bases each). Germline loops: CDR1 ENHRY, CDR2 SYGVKD. The CDR3 sequence is 14 residues long. V was cut by 10 bases and J by 1 base, with 15 bases left in between. The CDR3 here is CATSSGGRTDTQYF. The CDR3, as DNA: TGTGCCACTTCTAGTGGGGGGCGCACAGATACGCAGTATTTT.